This record looks at one T cell receptor (beta chain) sequence and its context. Profiled with immunoSEQ multiplex PCR; TCRdb holds only in-frame clones, not every one. The profile covers some 15,000 clones, with 70% to 85% appearing a single time and 1.3% taken by the ten largest. The sample is drawn from a study of follicular helper T cells after annual influenza vaccination. The germline gives CDR1 SEHNR, CDR2 FQNEAQ (reference sequence). V gave up 0 bases and J gave up 10 bases, with 10 bases separating them. CDR3 length: 13 amino acids. Noted time point: 2014-2015 season, 7 days after vaccination.

This receptor was taken from an adult who received the influenza vaccine. Specimen: CXCR5+ CD38- circulating T follicular helper cells from blood, collected 7 days after influenza vaccination. Indicated subset: circulating Tfh, non-naive CD4+CXCR5+PD-1+ (ICOS+CD38+ or ICOS-CD38-). The chain joins TRBV7-9 to TRBJ2-1; D gene unclear. As DNA, the CDR3 is TGTGCCAGCAGCTTAGCGCTCGGGTGGGAGCAGTTCTTC. This encodes CASSLALGWEQFF.